These T cell receptor beta chains were read from a single sample in a study of blood T cell repertoires in COVID-19. The assay was immunoSEQ multiplex PCR, and TCRdb's table has in-frame clones only and misses some. The sample comprises 140,000 to 150,000 clones, 75% to 85% of which are singletons, and roughly 8% rests with the top ten. Sequenced: peripheral blood. The source of these receptors is a human donor with acute or convalescent COVID-19. The donor label of this sample is uncertain. Both conserved end residues are part of each CDR3. Each record gives: J gene, D gene, V gene, clone size, CDR3 length, CDR3 protein, CDR3 DNA. The D gene is left open where the match is weak. Size tells how often a clone was seen (once, few, many) or the class of an expanded clone, and some rows leave it out.

>TRBJ2-7|.|TRBV14|.|15
CASSPLPQDTYEQYF
TGTGCCAGCAGCCCCCTTCCACAGGACACCTACGAGCAGTACTTC
>TRBJ1-4|.|TRBV2|.|14
CASSEATGFEKLFF
TGTGCCAGCAGTGAAGCCACAGGATTCGAAAAACTGTTTTTT
>TRBJ1-1|TRBD1|TRBV29-1|once|14
CSVWKTGRRTEAFF
TGCAGCGTCTGGAAGACAGGGCGGAGGACTGAAGCTTTCTTT
>TRBJ1-1|.|TRBV4-1|.|17
CASSRGTGGVLNTEAFF
TGCGCCAGCAGCCGAGGGACGGGCGGGGTCTTGAACACTGAAGCTTTCTTT
>TRBJ1-4|.|TRBV3-1/TRBV3-2|.|15
CASSPQGLTNEKLFF
TGTGCCAGCAGCCCCCAGGGCCTCACTAATGAAAAACTGTTTTTT
>TRBJ1-5|TRBD1|TRBV2|.|17
CASSDRQGLYSNQPQHF
TGTGCCAGCAGTGATCGACAGGGACTCTATAGCAATCAGCCCCAGCATTTT
>TRBJ2-5|.|TRBV3-1/TRBV3-2|.|14
CASSQGGGLETQYF
TGTGCCAGCAGCCAAGGGGGGGGGCTAGAGACCCAGTACTTC
>TRBJ1-4|.|TRBV6-5|few|12
CASSHLGEKLFF
TGTGCCAGCAGTCATCTAGGTGAAAAACTGTTTTTT
>TRBJ2-1|TRBD1|TRBV18|.|14
CASSRGQGLGEQFF
TGTGCCAGCTCACGGGGACAGGGCCTGGGGGAGCAGTTCTTC
>TRBJ1-2|.|TRBV7-8|.|12
CASSSGGDGYTF
TGTGCCAGCAGCTCGGGGGGGGATGGCTACACCTTC
>TRBJ1-2|.|TRBV5-1|.|13
CASSRGSNYGYTF
TGCGCCAGCAGCCGGGGATCTAACTATGGCTACACCTTC
>TRBJ1-1|TRBD1|TRBV4-1|.|16
CASSQEDWDRGGKTFF
TGCGCCAGCAGCCAAGAGGACTGGGACAGGGGTGGGAAAACTTTCTTT
>TRBJ2-1|TRBD2|TRBV9|.|14
CASTLAGGRDEQFF
TGTGCCAGCACCCTAGCGGGGGGGCGGGATGAGCAGTTCTTC
>TRBJ1-5|TRBD1|TRBV4-2|.|16
CASSQEGSGQRLPQHF
TGTGCCAGCAGCCAAGAGGGATCGGGACAGAGGCTTCCCCAGCATTTT
>TRBJ1-4|.|TRBV19|.|16
CASTMGGKRNNEKLFF
TGTGCCAGTACCATGGGAGGGAAGAGGAATAATGAAAAACTGTTTTTT
>TRBJ1-1|.|TRBV5-1|.|13
CASSYRQDTEAFF
TGCGCCAGCAGCTACCGACAGGACACTGAAGCTTTCTTT
>TRBJ2-5|.|TRBV6-5|.|14
CASSFDYYQETQYF
TGTGCCAGCAGTTTCGACTACTATCAAGAGACCCAGTACTTC
>TRBJ2-4|.|TRBV2|.|13
CASRSGTRNIQYF
TGTGCCAGCAGGTCAGGAACGAGAAACATTCAGTACTTC
>TRBJ1-4|.|TRBV4-1|.|15
CASSQGEAANEKLFF
TGCGCCAGCAGCCAGGGGGAGGCGGCTAATGAAAAACTGTTTTTT
>TRBJ2-6|TRBD1|TRBV6-4|.|15
CASSALPGQGFVLTF
TGTGCCAGCAGTGCCCTTCCGGGACAGGGATTCGTCCTGACTTTC
>TRBJ2-7|.|TRBV7-8|once|16
CASSLAPGQKSYEQYF
TGTGCCAGCAGCTTAGCCCCAGGACAGAAATCCTACGAGCAGTACTTC
>TRBJ1-2|.|TRBV5-4|.|13
CASSLESGQGYTF
TGTGCCAGCAGCTTGGAGTCAGGGCAAGGCTACACCTTC
>TRBJ1-1|.|TRBV12-3/TRBV12-4|.|11
CASGRGMVAFF
TGTGCCTCGGGGAGGGGGATGGTGGCTTTCTTT
>TRBJ1-1|TRBD1|TRBV5-6|.|16
CASSSIQTGINTEAFF
TGTGCCAGCAGCTCCATCCAGACAGGGATTAACACTGAAGCTTTCTTT
>TRBJ1-6|TRBD1|TRBV30|.|14
CAWSHRGPNSPLHF
TGTGCCTGGAGCCACAGGGGCCCTAATTCACCCCTCCACTTT
>TRBJ1-6|TRBD1|TRBV10-2|.|18
CASRISGTGGEYNSPLHF
TGCGCCAGCAGAATATCCGGGACAGGGGGCGAATATAATTCACCCCTCCACTTT
>TRBJ2-3|.|TRBV7-9|.|15
CASSRRLAGTDTQYF
TGTGCCAGCAGCCGCCGTTTAGCGGGCACAGATACGCAGTATTTT
>TRBJ1-1|.|TRBV12-3/TRBV12-4|.|11
CASSLGTEAFF
TGTGCCAGCAGTTTAGGGACAGAAGCTTTCTTT
>TRBJ1-2|TRBD1|TRBV19|few|13
CASIGGTGYGYTF
TGTGCCAGTATAGGGGGGACAGGGTATGGCTACACCTTC
>TRBJ1-2|TRBD1|TRBV5-1|.|14
CASNSGQGTHGYTF
TGCGCCAGCAATTCGGGACAGGGTACCCATGGCTACACCTTC
>TRBJ1-2|.|TRBV4-1|.|13
CASSQVPGEFYTF
TGCGCCAGCAGCCAAGTTCCCGGGGAGTTCTACACCTTC
>TRBJ1-4|.|TRBV12-3/TRBV12-4|.|11
CASSRREKLFF
TGTGCCAGCAGCCGCCGGGAGAAACTGTTTTTT
>TRBJ1-2|.|TRBV30|.|14
CAWRAGRESDGYTF
TGTGCCTGGAGAGCAGGACGGGAATCGGATGGCTACACCTTC
>TRBJ2-2|TRBD2|TRBV9|.|15
CASSVLAVLTGELFF
TGTGCCAGCAGCGTACTAGCGGTCCTTACCGGGGAGCTGTTTTTT
>TRBJ2-1|TRBD1|TRBV10-3|few|17
CAISEGGGGQGGDEQFF
TGTGCCATCAGTGAAGGAGGTGGGGGACAGGGGGGCGATGAGCAGTTCTTC
>TRBJ1-6|.|TRBV27|.|16
CASSPQAHREKAPLHF
TGTGCCAGCAGTCCTCAAGCCCACCGGGAAAAGGCACCCCTCCACTTT
>TRBJ1-4|TRBD1|TRBV10-3|.|14
CAISEGQGNEKLFF
TGTGCCATCAGTGAAGGACAGGGGAATGAAAAACTGTTTTTT
>TRBJ2-1|.|TRBV24-1|once|16
CATSDPGASSYNEQFF
TGTGCCACCAGTGATCCAGGGGCAAGCTCCTACAATGAGCAGTTCTTC
>TRBJ1-4|.|TRBV1|.|14
CTSPRDRLNEKLFF
TGCACCAGCCCAAGGGACAGACTAAATGAAAAACTGTTTTTT
>TRBJ2-5|.|TRBV7-8|.|14
CASSFRAGGETQYF
TGTGCCAGCAGCTTCCGGGCAGGGGGGGAGACCCAGTACTTC
>TRBJ2-3|.|TRBV11-3|.|16
CASSSTADTSTDTQYF
TGTGCCAGCAGCTCTACTGCGGACACTAGCACAGATACGCAGTATTTT
>TRBJ2-3|TRBD1|TRBV27|.|17
CASSSVPGQEITDTQYF
TGTGCCAGCAGTTCCGTACCGGGACAGGAGATAACAGATACGCAGTATTTT
>TRBJ1-5|.|TRBV19|.|13
CASNLESNQPQHF
TGTGCCAGTAACCTAGAAAGCAATCAGCCCCAGCATTTT
>TRBJ1-1|TRBD1|TRBV7-6|many|15
CASSLGTGVNTEAFF
TGTGCCAGCAGCTTAGGGACAGGGGTGAACACTGAAGCTTTCTTT
>TRBJ1-1|TRBD1|TRBV27|few|14
CASSSTGGHTEAFF
TGTGCCAGCAGTTCAACAGGGGGCCACACTGAAGCTTTCTTT
>TRBJ2-2|.|TRBV6-5|.|15
CASRPGHMNTGELFF
TGTGCCAGCAGGCCGGGACACATGAACACCGGGGAGCTGTTTTTT
>TRBJ1-2|.|TRBV6-6|.|13
CASSHRGDGGYTF
TGTGCCAGCAGTCACCGGGGAGATGGTGGCTACACCTTC
>TRBJ1-2|TRBD1|TRBV2|.|14
CASRGQVEWYGYTF
TGTGCCAGCAGGGGACAGGTGGAGTGGTATGGCTACACCTTC
>TRBJ1-1|.|TRBV15|.|15
CATSRGTGLDSEAFF
TGTGCCACCAGCAGAGGAACAGGGCTGGATTCGGAAGCTTTCTTT
>TRBJ2-7|TRBD1|TRBV3-1/TRBV3-2|many|17
CASSQGSGTGSSYEQYF
TGTGCCAGCAGCCAAGGATCCGGGACAGGGTCCTCCTACGAGCAGTACTTC
>TRBJ2-2|.|TRBV27|.|16
CASSHGRGWDTGELFF
TGTGCCAGCAGTCATGGGCGGGGCTGGGACACCGGGGAGCTGTTTTTT
>TRBJ2-1|.|TRBV12-3/TRBV12-4|.|13
CASSGLILNEQFF
TGTGCCAGCAGTGGTCTAATACTCAATGAGCAGTTCTTC
>TRBJ2-1|TRBD2|TRBV5-4|.|14
CASSTRTSGNEQFF
TGTGCCAGCAGCACCAGGACTAGCGGTAATGAGCAGTTCTTC
>TRBJ2-1|TRBD1|TRBV13|.|14
CASSLGLDRVMQFF
TGTGCCAGCAGCTTAGGCCTCGACAGGGTTATGCAGTTCTTC
>TRBJ2-3|TRBD2|TRBV3-1/TRBV3-2|.|14
CASSQGHSGALGYF
TGTGCCAGCAGCCAAGGCCATAGCGGGGCCCTCGGGTATTTT